The 2 T cell receptor beta chains below come from one sample, sequenced in a study of T cell responses to AZD1222 COVID-19 vaccine. TCRdb's table, derived via immunoSEQ multiplex PCR, lists solely in-frame clones and lacks some. The data contain fewer than 150,000 clones, around 90% of them singletons. Sample: peripheral blood, taken 28 days after the second AZD1222 dose. The source of these receptors is an adult who received the AZD1222 COVID-19 vaccine.

This chain links TRBV3-1 (or the pseudogene TRBV3-2) with TRBJ2-7, with a tentative D call TRBD1 (6 bases). Germline V gene lookup returns CDR1 LGHDT and CDR2 YNNKEL (reference sequence). The CDR3 extends over 15 amino acids. Trimming removed 1 base from V and 6 bases from J, with 16 bases in between. CDR3 bases: TGTGCCAGCAGCCAAGGGTACAGGGCCTCTGGCGAGCAGTACTTC. Translating gives CASSQGYRASGEQYF.

This sequence joins TRBV27 and TRBJ2-7; tentative D call: TRBD1 (6 bases). The CDR3 has 15 amino acids. V gave up 3 bases and J gave up 4 bases, with 16 bases separating them. Per germline, CDR1 MNHEY and CDR2 SMNVEV (reference sequence). The CDR3: CASSFQDSLGYEQYF. The DNA of the CDR3 is TGTGCCAGCAGTTTCCAGGACAGTTTGGGTTACGAGCAGTACTTC.